What follows describes a single TCR beta chain. As yet, its antigen is unknown. With UMI labels, 5' RACE was used to prepare the TRB cDNA libraries. Following a re-call of the 5' RACE reads, TCRdb has one entry per CDR3 protein and lacks DNA. Recorded for this sample: 60,000 to 70,000 distinct CDR3 sequences. The source of the sample is a study of CXCR3-negative and CXCR3-positive naive CD8 T cells. Whole-study context: Summed over all libraries, TRB reads came to around 130 million, with about 1.5 +/- 0.3 million per library. General study findings and limits: Each naive subset displayed comparably high diversity, whereas memory CD8+ cells displayed much lower diversity. For CXCR3-positive naive cells, TRB CDR3s were more hydrophobic than those of CXCR3-negative naive cells. Naive CXCR3-negative cells resembled naive CXCR3-positive cells in TRBV-TRBJ usage; memory cells differed.

The CD45RO-CCR7+CD27+CD95- phenotype denoted naive CD8+ T cells. Germline V gene sequence: CDR1 SEHNR, CDR2 FQNEAQ (reference sequence). CDR3 size: 15 residues. Sample: naive CXCR3+ CD8+ T cells from blood. As for subset: CD45RO-CCR7+CD27+CD95- naive CD8+ T cells expressing CXCR3 (TNR3+). The V gene is TRBV7-9, the J gene TRBJ2-6. This clonotype was obtained from a human donor in good health. Some clones in this sample may be carry-over from other donors' samples. This CDR3 reads CASSLPFSGANVLTF.